The 6 T cell receptor beta chains below were found in one sample sequenced in a study of T cells after yellow fever vaccination. TCRdb itself ran the 5' RACE reads through MiXCR, one entry per CDR3 protein. The table includes 100,000 to 150,000 distinct CDR3 sequences, roughly 8.2% detected once. Sequencing was performed on CD8+ T cells sorted from PBMCs, taken on the day of the yellow fever booster vaccination. The receptors originated from a man between 18 and 29 years old who received the YFV17D yellow fever vaccine.

This clonotype has just a few counts. This chain links TRBV30 with TRBJ1-6, with a possible D match to TRBD1 (6 bases). This CDR3 contains 14 residues. Germline-derived CDR1 and CDR2 are GTSNPN and SVGIG (reference sequence). The V end lost 6 bases, the J end lost 7 bases, and 16 bases lay between the germline ends. CDR3 nucleotides: TGTGCCTGCCGACTCCGGGACACCAATTCACCCCTCCACTTT. Its translation is CACRLRDTNSPLHF.

This clonotype was recorded a few times. CDR3: CASHGRANPLQETQYF. CDR3 coding DNA: TGTGCCAGCCATGGACGGGCGAATCCACTTCAAGAGACCCAGTACTTC. The chain links TRBV11-3 to TRBJ2-5; D is unresolved. The germline gives CDR1 SGHNT, CDR2 YENEEA. V gave up 8 bases and J gave up 2 bases, with 21 bases separating them. The CDR3 length is 16 residues.

This clonotype has just a few counts. The chain joins TRBV7-2 to TRBJ2-1; D might be TRBD1 or TRBD2, each matching 6 bases. Between the trimmed V and J ends, which lost 4 bases and 4 bases, there was a span of 23 bases. The CDR3 length is 18 residues. Per the germline V gene, CDR1 is SGHTA and CDR2 is FQGNSA. In DNA form, the CDR3 reads TGTGCCAGCAGCTCCCCCTCATATGGGGGGCCCATATACAATGAGCAGTTCTTC. Its protein is CASSSPSYGGPIYNEQFF.

This clonotype occurred many times. The gene calls are TRBV7-9 and TRBJ1-5, with D unresolved. The CDR3 length is 12 residues. The ends were cut back, 1 base at V and 6 bases at J, with 4 bases in the middle. The germline CDR1 and CDR2 sequences are SEHNR and FQNEAQ (reference sequence). The CDR3 spells CASSLGSQPQHF. In DNA, the CDR3 is TGTGCCAGCAGCTTAGGAAGTCAGCCCCAGCATTTT. The complete variable domain, with remaining parts taken from reference TRBV7-9 and TRBJ1-5, reads DTGVSQNPRHKITKRGQNVTFRCDPISEHNRLYWYRQTLGQGPEFLTYFQNEAQLEKSRLLSDRFSAERPKGSFSTLEIQRTEQGDSAMYLCASSLGSQPQHFGDGTRLSIL.

The genes are TRBV29-1 and TRBJ2-1, with a possible D match to TRBD2 (6 bases). This CDR3 has 15 residues. The germline V gene encodes CDR1 SQVTM and CDR2 ANQGSEA. The germline V and J ends were trimmed by 0 bases and 10 bases, with 19 bases remaining between them. CDR3 in amino acids: CSVEDRGSAVQEQFF. CDR3 bases: TGCAGCGTTGAAGATCGGGGGTCCGCCGTACAGGAGCAGTTCTTC.

This clonotype appeared a few times. The CDR3, as DNA: TGCAGCGTTGAGGGGGGGGAGACAGGCTCTTCGAAAGCTGAAGCTTTCTTT. Its translation: CSVEGGETGSSKAEAFF. The V and J genes are TRBV29-1 and TRBJ1-1; D perhaps matches TRBD1 (6 bases). The CDR3 covers 17 residues. Trimming left V 3 bases short and J 6 bases short, with 26 bases between. Germline-derived CDR1 and CDR2 are SQVTM and ANQGSEA.